The clone carrying this T cell receptor (beta chain) was detected only a few times. Antigen unknown. The data were obtained in a study of CD8 T cells in ankylosing spondylitis. General observations from the study: A TCR beta motif of 8 or 9 highly homologous variants appeared characteristic of ankylosing spondylitis blood. Matched ankylosing spondylitis synovial fluid reportedly showed significant enrichment of disease-linked clones.

TCRdb ran MiXCR on the 5' RACE reads and lists one entry per CDR3 protein. The profile shows 800,000 to 900,000 distinct CDR3 sequences, about 12% of them singletons. Trimming shortened V by 7 bases and J by 0 bases, and 8 bases separated the two germline ends. CDR1 SGDLS and CDR2 YYNGEE come from the germline V gene. This CDR3 spans 13 amino acids. Source material: blood, either unsorted or a sorted T cell fraction (not recorded which). The origin of this receptor is a male donor with ankylosing spondylitis. The V call is TRBV9, the J call TRBJ1-5; no definite D call. CDR3 DNA: TGTGCCAGCGGCAGCGGTAGCAATCAGCCCCAGCATTTT. Translated: CASGSGSNQPQHF.